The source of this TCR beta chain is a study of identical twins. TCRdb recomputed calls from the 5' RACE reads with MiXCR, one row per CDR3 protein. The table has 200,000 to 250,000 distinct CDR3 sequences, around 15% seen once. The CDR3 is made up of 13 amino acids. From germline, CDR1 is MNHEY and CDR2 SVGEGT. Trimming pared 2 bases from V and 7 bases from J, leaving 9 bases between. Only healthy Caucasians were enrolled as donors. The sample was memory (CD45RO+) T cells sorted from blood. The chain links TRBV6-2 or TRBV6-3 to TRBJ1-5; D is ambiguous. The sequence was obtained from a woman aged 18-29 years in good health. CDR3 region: CASSYAGSQPQHF. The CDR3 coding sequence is TGTGCCAGCAGTTACGCGGGGTCCCAGCCCCAGCATTTT.